This T cell receptor beta chain was profiled in a study of shared clonotypes between healthy human individuals. V lost 6 bases to trimming and J lost 2 bases; unmatched junction nucleotides: 8. Per germline, CDR1 WSHSY and CDR2 SAAADI. The CDR3 sequence is 16 residues long. Sequencing used immunoSEQ multiplex PCR; TCRdb keeps in-frame clones, though not all of them. The data contain about 1.1 million clones, approximately 80% of them singletons. This chain uses TRBV10-2 with TRBJ1-5, with 9 bases that match TRBD1. The sequenced sample consisted of memory CD4+ T cells from PBMCs. Subset defined: CD45RA-negative fraction. This receptor was identified in a man between 18 and 29 years old in good health. Some clones in this sample may be carry-over from other donors' samples. The CDR3 nucleotides are TGCGCCAGCAGGGACGCCACAGGGGGCGGCAATCAGCCCCAGCATTTT. Encoded protein: CASRDATGGGNQPQHF.